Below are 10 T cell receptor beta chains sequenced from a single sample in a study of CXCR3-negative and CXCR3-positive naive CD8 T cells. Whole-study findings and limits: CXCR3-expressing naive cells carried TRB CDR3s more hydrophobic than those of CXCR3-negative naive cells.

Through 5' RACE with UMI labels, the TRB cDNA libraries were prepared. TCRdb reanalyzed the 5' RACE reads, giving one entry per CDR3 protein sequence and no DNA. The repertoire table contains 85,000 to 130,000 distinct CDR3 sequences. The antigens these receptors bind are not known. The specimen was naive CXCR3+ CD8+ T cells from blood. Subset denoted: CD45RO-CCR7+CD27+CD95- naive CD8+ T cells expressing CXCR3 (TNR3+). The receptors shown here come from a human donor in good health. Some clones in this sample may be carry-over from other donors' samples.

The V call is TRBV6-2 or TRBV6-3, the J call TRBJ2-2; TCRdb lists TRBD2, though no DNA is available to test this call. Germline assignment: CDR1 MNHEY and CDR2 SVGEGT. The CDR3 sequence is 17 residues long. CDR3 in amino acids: CAGQGLAGGPNTGELFF.

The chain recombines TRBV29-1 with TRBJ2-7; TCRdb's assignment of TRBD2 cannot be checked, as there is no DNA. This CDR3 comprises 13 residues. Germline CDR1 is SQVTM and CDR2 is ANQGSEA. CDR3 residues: CSVPGPSEYEQYF.

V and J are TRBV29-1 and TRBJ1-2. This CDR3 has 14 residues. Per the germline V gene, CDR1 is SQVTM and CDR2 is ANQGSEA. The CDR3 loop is CSDFAGTEEVGYTF.

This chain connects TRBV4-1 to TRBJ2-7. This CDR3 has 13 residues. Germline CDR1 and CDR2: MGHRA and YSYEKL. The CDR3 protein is CASSQVNSYEQYF.

This CDR3 reads CASSQDLVEGARVGAFF. This rearrangement joins TRBV3-1 to TRBJ1-1; TCRdb calls TRBD1, which cannot be checked without DNA. Germline V gene sequence: CDR1 LGHDT, CDR2 YNNKEL (reference sequence). CDR3 size: 17 residues.

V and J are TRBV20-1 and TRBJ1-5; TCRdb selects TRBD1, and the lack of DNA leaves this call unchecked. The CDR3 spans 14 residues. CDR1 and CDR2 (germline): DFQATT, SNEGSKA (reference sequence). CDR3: CSARSGLGNPPQHF.

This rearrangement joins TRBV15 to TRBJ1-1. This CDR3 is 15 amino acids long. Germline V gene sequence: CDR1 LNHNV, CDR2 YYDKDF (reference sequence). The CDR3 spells CATSRTTWGNTEAFF.

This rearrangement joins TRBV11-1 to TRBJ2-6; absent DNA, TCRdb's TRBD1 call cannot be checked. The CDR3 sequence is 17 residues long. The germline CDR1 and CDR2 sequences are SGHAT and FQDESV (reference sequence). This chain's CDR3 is CASSKGDEGTGANVLTF.

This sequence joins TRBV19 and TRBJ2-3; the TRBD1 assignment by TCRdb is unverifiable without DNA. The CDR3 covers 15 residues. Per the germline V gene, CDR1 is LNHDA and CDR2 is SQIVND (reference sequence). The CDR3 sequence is CASSIARTSTDTQYF.

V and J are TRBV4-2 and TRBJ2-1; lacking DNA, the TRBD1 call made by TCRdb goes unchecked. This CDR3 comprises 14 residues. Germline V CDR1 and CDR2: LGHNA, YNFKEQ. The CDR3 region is CASTTGARWDEQFF.